These 32 T cell receptor beta chains came from one sample sequenced in a study of metastatic and nonmetastatic thyroid tumors. Thyroid surgery took place with no prior treatment in any patient. TCRdb re-analyzed the PCR reads using MiXCR. The repertoire holds 15,000 or so clones, 23% seen once, with approximately 8% in the top ten. The sample was tumor tissue. These receptors originate from a female donor with papillary thyroid cancer or a benign thyroid nodule (not recorded which). Some clones in this sample may be carry-over from other donors' samples.

The J gene is TRBJ2-7, the V gene TRBV6-1, with 11 bases aligning to TRBD1. Trimming at V came to 6 bases and at J to 3 bases, leaving 1 base not matched to a gene. This CDR3 contains 13 residues. Germline-derived CDR1 and CDR2 are MNHNS and SASEGT. The CDR3 loop is CASRGTGGYEQYF. The CDR3 DNA reads TGTGCCAGCAGGGGGACAGGGGGCTACGAGCAGTACTTC.

The chain couples TRBV30 to TRBJ1-2; D is perhaps TRBD1 (6 bases). The V end lost 3 bases, the J end lost 2 bases, and 7 bases lay between the germline ends. Looked up from germline, CDR1 is GTSNPN and CDR2 is SVGIG (reference sequence). This CDR3 contains 12 residues. The CDR3 sequence is CAWRQGNYGYTF. The CDR3 DNA sequence: TGTGCCTGGAGGCAGGGGAACTATGGCTACACCTTC.

This clone has only a few counts. This sequence joins TRBV27 and TRBJ1-4; D gene unclear. CDR3 length equals 16 residues. Trimming removed 5 bases from V and 4 bases from J, with 17 bases in between. In germline, CDR1 is MNHEY, CDR2 SMNVEV (reference sequence). The DNA for the CDR3 is TGTGCCAGCAGTCTAGGTGGGGTCGGGCTTAATGAAAAACTGTTTTTT. Translation: CASSLGGVGLNEKLFF.

This clone occurred a few times. This sequence joins TRBV20-1 and TRBJ2-7; D is undetermined. CDR1 DFQATT and CDR2 SNEGSKA come from the germline V gene (reference sequence). V lost 0 bases and J lost 5, with 14 bases in between. CDR3 size: 14 residues. CDR3 region: CSARDATRYHEQYF. The CDR3 DNA sequence: TGCAGTGCTAGAGACGCGACCCGGTACCACGAGCAGTACTTC.

Ten or more counts support this clone. This chain joins TRBV20-1 and TRBJ2-5; weak D call: TRBD2 (5 bases). The V end lost 6 bases, the J end lost 7 bases, and 21 bases lay between the germline ends. The CDR3 has 14 residues. Germline assignment: CDR1 DFQATT and CDR2 SNEGSKA (reference sequence). The CDR3 loop is CSAPGRQYWGTQYF. Here the CDR3 DNA reads TGCAGTGCCCCGGGGAGACAATACTGGGGGACCCAGTACTTC.

V and J are TRBV5-1 and TRBJ1-2; maybe TRBD1 (6 bases). There are 15 residues in the CDR3. Trimming took off 7 bases at V and 9 bases at J, with 25 bases between the two ends. Germline CDR1 SGHRS, CDR2 YFSETQ. The CDR3 here is CASGSGTSTNCCYTF. CDR3 nucleotides: TGCGCCAGCGGCTCCGGGACAAGCACTAACTGTTGCTACACCTTC.

At least ten counts were recorded for this clone. A much larger clone differs by one base, so this may be a read error. The chain has TRBV9 and TRBJ2-1; D is undetermined. The germline gives CDR1 SGDLS, CDR2 YYNGEE. The CDR3 is 11 residues long. Deletions cut 0 bases from V and 12 bases from J, with 7 bases between. The CDR3 DNA is TGTGCCAGCAGCGTAGAAAAAGGGCAGTTCTTC. This gives the protein CASSVEKGQFF.

This clone was seen at least ten times. This chain joins TRBV2 and TRBJ2-3; a possible D gene is TRBD1 (6 bases). Per germline, CDR1 SNHLY and CDR2 FYNNEI. Trimming cost V 7 bases and J 4 bases, with 18 bases left between them. The CDR3 covers 15 residues. CDR3 sequence (DNA): TGTGCCAGCAAGGCGGGCAGGGGTCTGGCAGATACGCAGTATTTT. Its translation: CASKAGRGLADTQYF.

This clone appeared many times. This sequence may be a read error, since a much larger clone differs from it by one base. The CDR3 is CASLSGMETDPYEQYF. CDR3 in DNA: TGTGCCAGCCTTTCGGGCATGGAGACTGATCCCTACGAGCAGTACTTC. The J gene is TRBJ2-7, the V gene TRBV28; unclear D gene. The CDR3 has 16 amino acids. Looked up from germline, CDR1 is MDHEN and CDR2 is SYDVKM. V lost 8 bases and J 2 bases, leaving 22 bases between the germline ends.

This chain links TRBV15 with TRBJ2-5; 7 nucleotides align to TRBD1. The CDR3 contains 15 residues. Germline V gene lookup returns CDR1 LNHNV and CDR2 YYDKDF (reference sequence). Unmatched junction bases numbered 4, after V lost 3 bases and J lost 0 bases. The CDR3 region has the DNA TGTGCCACCAGCAGTGGGACAGTAAACCAAGAGACCCAGTACTTC. This codes for CATSSGTVNQETQYF.

This clone was seen ten or more times. The chain couples TRBV6-1 to TRBJ1-1, with D maybe TRBD1 (6 bases). The CDR3 sequence is 16 residues long. Per germline, CDR1 MNHNS and CDR2 SASEGT. The V gene lost 7 bases and the J gene lost 1 base, with 19 bases spanning the gap. The CDR3, as DNA: TGTGCCAGCACGGAAAGGGGGGGCGTACGGAACACTGAAGCTTTCTTT. Translation gives CASTERGGVRNTEAFF.

This clone was recorded at least ten times. The gene calls are TRBV18 and TRBJ1-1, with no clear D. V was shortened by 1 base and J by 8 bases, with 23 bases between the two germline ends. The CDR3 has 17 residues. Germline-derived CDR1 and CDR2 are KGHSH and LQKENI. CDR3 in amino acids: CASSPQDQRRWAAEAFF. CDR3 bases: TGTGCCAGCTCACCACAAGACCAGAGAAGATGGGCCGCCGAAGCTTTCTTT. Drawing the rest from reference TRBV18 and TRBJ1-1, the complete variable domain is NAGVMQNPRHLVRRRGQEARLRCSPMKGHSHVYWYRQLPEEGLKFMVYLQKENIIDESGMPKERFSAEFPKEGPSILRIQQVVRGDSAAYFCASSPQDQRRWAAEAFFGQGTRLTVV.

This clone was seen a handful of times. This chain connects TRBV28 to TRBJ1-2; D may be TRBD1 (6 bases). Germline assignment: CDR1 MDHEN and CDR2 SYDVKM. This CDR3 has 14 amino acids. V lost 6 bases and J 4 bases, leaving 15 bases between the germline ends. Written as DNA, the CDR3 is TGTGCCAGCAGGAGCACAGGGCCCCTCTATGGCTACACCTTC. Translating gives CASRSTGPLYGYTF.

Sample share makes this clone medium-sized (0.01 to 0.1%). V and J are TRBV4-2 and TRBJ2-3; 10 bases agree with TRBD1. The CDR3 is made up of 16 amino acids. V lost 0 bases, J lost 1 base, and 1 base stayed unmatched. Looked up from germline, CDR1 is LGHNA and CDR2 is YNFKEQ. For the CDR3, the DNA is TGTGCCAGCAGCCAAGAAGACAGGGGGCGCACAGATACGCAGTATTTT. Protein product: CASSQEDRGRTDTQYF.

This clone came up a few times. The rearrangement uses TRBV7-8 and TRBJ2-7, with a weak D call TRBD2 (5 bases). This CDR3 comprises 13 residues. Looked up from germline, CDR1 is SGHVS and CDR2 is FQNEAQ. V was clipped by 5 bases and J by 3 bases, with 11 bases between them. CDR3 sequence reads: CASSLGLIYEQYF. CDR3 bases: TGTGCCAGCAGCCTTGGACTTATCTACGAGCAGTACTTC.

The table lists this clone with many counts. V and J are TRBV5-1 and TRBJ2-1; 8 nucleotides agree with TRBD2. The CDR3 has 15 amino acids. Losses at the gene ends were 5 bases for V and 4 bases for J; bases not matched to a gene: 8. Germline CDR1 and CDR2: SGHRS and YFSETQ. This chain's CDR3 is CASSSSGSPYNEQFF. CDR3 sequence (DNA): TGCGCCAGCAGTTCAAGCGGGAGCCCTTACAATGAGCAGTTCTTC.

Relative to its sample, this clone is medium-sized. The chain employs TRBV7-9 and TRBJ2-7; the D is unclear. V dropped 3 bases and J dropped 1 base, with 4 bases sitting between them. The germline V gene has CDR1 SEHNR and CDR2 FQNEAQ (reference sequence). The CDR3 contains 12 residues. The CDR3 DNA is TGTGCCAGCAGCTTGGGGTCCTACGAGCAGTACTTC. It yields the protein CASSLGSYEQYF.

Concerning this clone itself: Relative to the germline gene, one junction end is altered; a read error may explain this. The chain has TRBV12-3 or TRBV12-4 and TRBJ2-1, with TRBD2 identical over 7 bases. The CDR3 is made up of 16 amino acids. As DNA, the CDR3 is TGTGCCAGCAGCACCACCGGCGGGGAGGGCTACAATGATCAGTTCTTC. Translating gives CASSTTGGEGYNDQFF.

The table lists this clone with a few counts. The chain uses TRBV6-1 and TRBJ1-2; D gene uncertain. The CDR3 covers 14 residues. Trimming cost V 2 bases and J 1 base, with 8 bases left between them. CDR1 and CDR2 from the germline V gene are MNHNS and SASEGT. The CDR3 DNA reads as TGTGCCAGCAGTGAAACGGGGAATAACTATGGCTACACCTTC. Translation gives CASSETGNNYGYTF.

This clone was seen repeatedly, ten times or more. J is TRBJ2-3 and V is TRBV24-1, with a tentative D call TRBD1 (5 bases). CDR1 and CDR2 (germline): KGHDR, SFDVKD. Deletions cut 9 bases from V and 3 bases from J, with 18 bases between. The CDR3 runs 15 residues. The DNA for the CDR3 is TGTGCCACCCAAGATGACAGAGACGGGACAGATACGCAGTATTTT. Translated, it gives CATQDDRDGTDTQYF.

The gene calls are TRBV11-1 and TRBJ2-2; D is possibly TRBD1 or TRBD2 (5 bases each). The length of the CDR3 is 16 residues. The V end lost 3 bases, the J end lost 3 bases, and 14 bases lay between the germline ends. Germline loops: CDR1 SGHAT, CDR2 FQDESV (reference sequence). CDR3 bases: TGTGCCAGCAGCTTCCAGGGACCTAGTCACACCGGGGAGCTGTTTTTT. Its protein is CASSFQGPSHTGELFF.

This clone was recorded many times. The chain combines TRBV20-1 with TRBJ2-3; the D gene is possibly TRBD2 (5 bases). Trimming took off 5 bases at V and 4 bases at J, with 22 bases between the two ends. CDR1 is DFQATT and CDR2 is SNEGSKA in the germline V gene (reference sequence). The CDR3 loop spans 16 amino acids. CDR3 residues: CSASTLDPGRADTQYF. As DNA, the CDR3 is TGCAGTGCTTCAACACTAGACCCCGGACGGGCAGATACGCAGTATTTT.

A remark on this clone: Other DNA sequences within the sample encode an identical CDR3. CDR3 in amino acids: CASSPGTGAYEQYF. The DNA of the CDR3 is TGTGCCAGCAGTCCGGGGACAGGTGCCTACGAGCAGTACTTC. The chain uses TRBV12-3 or TRBV12-4 and TRBJ2-7, with 8 bases that match TRBD1. Trimming removed 5 bases from V and 2 bases from J; junction bases left unmatched: 5. CDR3 length equals 14 residues.

Only a few counts were recorded for this clone. CDR3 nucleotide sequence: TGTGCCAGCAGCTTTCTCATTTCCTACGAGCAGTACTTC. It yields the protein CASSFLISYEQYF. The V gene is TRBV5-6, the J gene TRBJ2-7; D remains unclear. CDR3 length equals 13 residues. Between the trimmed V and J ends, which lost 2 bases and 1 base, there was a span of 7 bases. CDR1 and CDR2 from the germline V gene are SGHDT and YYEEEE.

This clone showed up just a few times. One end of the junction does not line up with germline, which may come from a read error. This chain connects TRBV29-1 to TRBJ2-1; tentatively, D is TRBD1 (6 bases). The CDR3 totals 12 residues. Germline loops: CDR1 SQVTM, CDR2 ANQGSEA. The CDR3 bases are TGCAGCGTTGCCCCGACAGGTAATGAGCAGTTATTC. Its protein is CSVAPTGNEQLF.

Note on this clone: The same CDR3 is also encoded by other DNA sequences in this sample. This rearrangement joins TRBV12-3 or TRBV12-4 to TRBJ2-7; D remains unclear. Trimming removed 3 bases at V and 4 bases at J, with 16 bases between. This CDR3 spans 15 amino acids. CDR3 nucleotide sequence: TGTGCCAGCAGTTTTGGTGGGTTAGGAGTTTACGAGCAGTACTTC. Translated, it gives CASSFGGLGVYEQYF.

This clone was found many times. The genes are TRBV3-1 and TRBJ2-1; possibly TRBD2 for D (6 bases). CDR3 length equals 17 residues. With 0 bases removed from V and 4 bases from J, the gap between germline ends came to 16 bases. Germline loops: CDR1 LGHDT, CDR2 YNNKEL (reference sequence). CDR3: CASSQDLGGRLYNEQFF. In DNA form, the CDR3 reads TGTGCCAGCAGCCAAGATTTAGGTGGGAGGTTATACAATGAGCAGTTCTTC.

Ten or more counts support this clone. V usage is TRBV7-9 and J usage is TRBJ1-4, with D possibly TRBD1 on 6 matching bases. Trimming pared 8 bases from V and 3 bases from J, leaving 16 bases between. Germline CDR1 is SEHNR and CDR2 is FQNEAQ (reference sequence). The CDR3 contains 15 residues. DNA of the CDR3: TGTGCCAGCCGCCAACGAGGGGGGGCTAATGAAAAACTGTTTTTT. It specifies CASRQRGGANEKLFF.

This clone was seen ten or more times. V is TRBV29-1 and J is TRBJ2-2; no clear D gene. The germline gives CDR1 SQVTM, CDR2 ANQGSEA. The CDR3 loop spans 12 amino acids. The V gene lost 4 bases and the J gene lost 2 bases, with 5 bases spanning the gap. The CDR3 protein is CSVVQNTGELFF. CDR3 coding DNA: TGCAGCGTTGTACAAAACACCGGGGAGCTGTTTTTT.

This clone was observed a few times. The rearrangement uses TRBV6-1 and TRBJ1-5; possibly TRBD1 for D (6 bases). CDR3 size: 14 residues. Germline V lookup: CDR1 MNHNS, CDR2 SASEGT. The CDR3 DNA is TGTGACACACTGGGAGGGGGTAGGTGGCAGCCCCAGCATTTT. Protein product: CDTLGGGRWQPQHF.

The V gene is TRBV7-2, the J gene TRBJ2-1; D ambiguous. This CDR3 is built from 14 residues. Trimming took off 6 bases at V and 0 bases at J, with 9 bases between the two ends. Germline V lookup: CDR1 SGHTA, CDR2 FQGNSA. The CDR3 DNA sequence: TGTGCCAGCAGGCTGGGCGGCTCCTACAATGAGCAGTTCTTC. Translating gives CASRLGGSYNEQFF.

CDR3 amino acids: CASSLENGDEQYF. CDR3 sequence (DNA): TGTGCCAGCAGCTTAGAGAACGGGGACGAGCAGTACTTC. The chain combines TRBV7-2 with TRBJ2-7; tentative D call: TRBD2 (5 bases). The CDR3 spans 13 residues. The V and J ends lost 1 base and 5 bases respectively, with 9 bases between them. CDR1 is SGHTA, CDR2 FQGNSA, per germline.